What follows are 12 T cell receptor beta chains derived from one specimen sequenced in a study of blood T cell repertoires in COVID-19. Clones were sequenced by immunoSEQ multiplex PCR, and TCRdb holds only the in-frame ones, with some missing. The sample lists a few hundred thousand clones, 84% occurring once. Source material: PBMCs or T cells enriched from blood (not recorded which). These receptors were obtained from a woman aged 40 to 55 who had recovered from COVID-19.

This sequence joins TRBV5-6 and TRBJ2-1; the match to TRBD1 covers 7 bases. Germline-derived CDR1 and CDR2 are SGHDT and YYEEEE. This CDR3 has 16 amino acids. V was pared by 3 bases and J by 3 bases, with 9 bases of the junction left unmatched. The CDR3, as DNA: TGTGCCAGCAGCTCCTCGACAGGGTCAAACTACAATGAGCAGTTCTTC. This sequence encodes CASSSSTGSNYNEQFF.

The chain recombines TRBV4-1 with TRBJ2-4; no clear D. V dropped 1 base and J dropped 0 bases, with 10 bases sitting between them. The germline V gene has CDR1 MGHRA and CDR2 YSYEKL. The CDR3 totals 16 residues. The chain's CDR3 is CASSQGSPLAKNIQYF. The CDR3 DNA reads as TGCGCCAGCAGCCAAGGAAGCCCGCTAGCCAAAAACATTCAGTACTTC.

The chain has TRBV2 and TRBJ1-1; 9 bases align to TRBD1. Germline CDR1 SNHLY, CDR2 FYNNEI. The CDR3 totals 15 residues. V trimming: 3 bases; J trimming: 2 bases; junction bases outside the gene matches: 4. For the CDR3, the DNA is TGTGCCAGCAGTGACCAGGGACAGGGCAACACTGAAGCTTTCTTT. The encoded protein is CASSDQGQGNTEAFF.

V gene TRBV28 combines with J gene TRBJ1-4; 9 bases align to TRBD1. The length of the CDR3 is 18 residues. Trimming cost V 3 bases and J 0 bases; bases outside gene matches: 8. Germline V gene sequence: CDR1 MDHEN, CDR2 SYDVKM. The DNA for the CDR3 is TGTGCCAGCAGTTTCCAACCGGGACAGGGTTCAACTAATGAAAAACTGTTTTTT. Amino acid sequence: CASSFQPGQGSTNEKLFF.

In this sample, this clone turned up once. This chain connects TRBV30 to TRBJ1-1; a weak D match, TRBD1 (6 bases). Germline V gene sequence: CDR1 GTSNPN, CDR2 SVGIG (reference sequence). V was pared by 4 bases and J by 0 bases, with 18 bases between. The CDR3 covers 16 residues. CDR3 loop: CAWKKSGTHMNTEAFF. DNA for the CDR3: TGTGCCTGGAAAAAATCGGGGACACACATGAACACTGAAGCTTTCTTT.

The sample holds one count of this clone. The genes are TRBV5-1 and TRBJ1-1; the D is unclear. The CDR3 extends over 14 amino acids. In germline, CDR1 is SGHRS, CDR2 YFSETQ. The V end was cut by 5 bases, the J end by 1 base, with 12 bases between. The CDR3 reads CASRSGPQNTEAFF. DNA of the CDR3: TGCGCCAGCAGATCTGGGCCCCAGAACACTGAAGCTTTCTTT.

The chain combines TRBV12-3 or TRBV12-4 with TRBJ1-2; TRBD1 matches at 7 bases. V was pared by 5 bases and J by 4 bases, with 4 bases of the junction left unmatched. CDR3 size: 13 residues. The CDR3 sequence is CASSRTGPYGYTF. The CDR3 DNA reads as TGTGCCAGCAGTCGGACAGGTCCCTATGGCTACACCTTC.

The rearrangement uses TRBV5-1 and TRBJ2-5; D may be TRBD2 (5 bases). CDR3 length: 13 residues. V was clipped by 4 bases and J by 4 bases, with 11 bases between them. Per the germline V gene, CDR1 is SGHRS and CDR2 is YFSETQ. CDR3 sequence: CASSPSRGETQYF. Written as DNA, the CDR3 is TGCGCCAGCAGCCCGAGCCGGGGAGAGACCCAGTACTTC.

The chain links TRBV7-7 to TRBJ2-1, with 7 bases that match TRBD2. CDR3 length equals 15 residues. In germline, CDR1 is SSHAT, CDR2 FNYEAQ (reference sequence). Trimming took 5 bases from V and 5 from J; bases not matched to a gene: 9. CDR3 bases: TGTGCCAGCAGCCCGTCCGCGGGAGCAAACAATGAGCAGTTCTTC. The encoded protein is CASSPSAGANNEQFF.

The chain links TRBV19 to TRBJ2-1; no definite D call. V lost 2 bases and J lost 6, with 5 bases in between. The CDR3 has 12 amino acids. CDR1 is LNHDA, CDR2 SQIVND, per germline (reference sequence). The CDR3 nucleotides are TGTGCCAGTAGTATAACTGGCAATGAGCAGTTCTTC. Protein: CASSITGNEQFF.

This clone showed up just once. The chain combines TRBV6-5 with TRBJ1-2, with unresolved D. Germline V gives CDR1 MNHEY, CDR2 SVGAGI. The CDR3 loop spans 15 amino acids. Trimming shortened V by 5 bases and J by 6 bases, and 19 bases separated the two germline ends. The CDR3 here is CASSPHSVDSHGYTF. The CDR3 DNA is TGTGCCAGCAGTCCGCACTCGGTTGATAGTCATGGCTACACCTTC.

The V call is TRBV11-3, the J call TRBJ1-6; 7 bases line up with TRBD1. There are 15 residues in the CDR3. From germline, CDR1 is SGHNT and CDR2 YENEEA. J lost 7 bases, V lost 0 bases, and 3 bases had no gene match. As DNA, the CDR3 is TGTGCCAGCAGCTTAGAAGGCAGGGGGAATTCACCCCTCCACTTT. The encoded protein is CASSLEGRGNSPLHF.